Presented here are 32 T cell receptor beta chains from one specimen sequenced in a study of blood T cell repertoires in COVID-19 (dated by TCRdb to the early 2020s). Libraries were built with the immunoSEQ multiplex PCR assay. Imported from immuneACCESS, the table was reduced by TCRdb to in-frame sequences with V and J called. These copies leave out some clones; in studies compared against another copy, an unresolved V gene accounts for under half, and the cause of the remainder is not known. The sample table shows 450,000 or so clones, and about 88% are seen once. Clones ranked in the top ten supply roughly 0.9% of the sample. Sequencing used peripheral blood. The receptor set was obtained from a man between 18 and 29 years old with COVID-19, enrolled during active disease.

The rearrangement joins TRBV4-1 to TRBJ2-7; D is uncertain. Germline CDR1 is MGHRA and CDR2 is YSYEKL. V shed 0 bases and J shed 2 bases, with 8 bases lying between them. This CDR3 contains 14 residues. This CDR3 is CASSQEAPPYEQYF. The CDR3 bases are TGCGCCAGCAGCCAAGAGGCCCCTCCCTACGAGCAGTACTTC.

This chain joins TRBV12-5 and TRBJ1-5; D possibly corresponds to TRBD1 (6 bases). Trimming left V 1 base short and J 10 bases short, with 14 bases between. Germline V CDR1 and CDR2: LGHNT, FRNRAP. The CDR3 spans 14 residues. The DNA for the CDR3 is TGTGCTAGTGGTTTGGGGCGTCAGGGGCGTCCCCAGCATTTT. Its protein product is CASGLGRQGRPQHF.

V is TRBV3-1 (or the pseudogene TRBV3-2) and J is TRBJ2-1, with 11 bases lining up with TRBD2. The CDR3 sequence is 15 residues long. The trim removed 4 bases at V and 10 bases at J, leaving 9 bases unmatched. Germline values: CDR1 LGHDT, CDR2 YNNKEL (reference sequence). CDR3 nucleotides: TGTGCCAGCAGCCTCGGGACTAGCGGCAATCGGGAGCAGTTCTTC. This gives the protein CASSLGTSGNREQFF.

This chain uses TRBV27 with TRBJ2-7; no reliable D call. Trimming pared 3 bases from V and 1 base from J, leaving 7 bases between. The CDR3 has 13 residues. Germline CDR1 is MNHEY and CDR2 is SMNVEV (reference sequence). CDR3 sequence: CASSLGKSYEQYF. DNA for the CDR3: TGTGCCAGCAGTTTGGGCAAGTCCTACGAGCAGTACTTC.

CDR3 loop: CASQQAYEQYF. The CDR3 DNA reads as TGTGCCAGCCAACAGGCCTACGAGCAGTACTTC. V usage is TRBV2 and J usage is TRBJ2-7; the D gene is possibly TRBD1 (5 bases). Germline V gene lookup returns CDR1 SNHLY and CDR2 FYNNEI. Trimming stripped 8 bases from V and 2 bases from J, with 7 bases between. The CDR3 sequence is 11 residues long.

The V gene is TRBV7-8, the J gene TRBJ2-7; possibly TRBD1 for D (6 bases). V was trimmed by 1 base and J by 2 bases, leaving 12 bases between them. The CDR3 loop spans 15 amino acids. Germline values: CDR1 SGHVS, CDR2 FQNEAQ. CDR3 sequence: CASSLVGGRAYEQYF. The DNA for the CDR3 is TGTGCCAGCAGCTTAGTAGGGGGACGGGCCTACGAGCAGTACTTC.

The CDR3 DNA follows: TGTGCCATCAGTCTGGGGGAGGCGAACACAGATACGCAGTATTTT. It specifies CAISLGEANTDTQYF. V gene TRBV10-3 combines with J gene TRBJ2-3, with a tentative D call TRBD2 (6 bases). V was shortened by 5 bases and J by 2 bases, with 14 bases between the two germline ends. The CDR3 runs 15 residues. From germline, CDR1 is ENHRY and CDR2 SYGVKD.

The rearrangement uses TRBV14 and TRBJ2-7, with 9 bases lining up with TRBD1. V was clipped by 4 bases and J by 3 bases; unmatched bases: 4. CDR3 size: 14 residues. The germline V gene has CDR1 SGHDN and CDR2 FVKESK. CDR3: CASSPGQGLYEQYF. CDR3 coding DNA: TGTGCCAGCAGCCCGGGACAGGGCCTCTACGAGCAGTACTTC.

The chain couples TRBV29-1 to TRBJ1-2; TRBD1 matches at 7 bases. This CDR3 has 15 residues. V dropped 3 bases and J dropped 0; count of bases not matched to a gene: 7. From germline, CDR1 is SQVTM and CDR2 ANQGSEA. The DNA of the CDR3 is TGCAGCGTTGAGGGGACAGACCGAGCTAACTATGGCTACACCTTC. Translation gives CSVEGTDRANYGYTF.

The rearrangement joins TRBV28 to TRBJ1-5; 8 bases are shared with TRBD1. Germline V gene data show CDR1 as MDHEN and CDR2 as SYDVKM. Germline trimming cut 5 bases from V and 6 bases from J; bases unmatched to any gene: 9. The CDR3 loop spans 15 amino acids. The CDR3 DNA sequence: TGTGCCAGCAGTCAGGTACAGGGGGACGTTCAGCCCCAGCATTTT. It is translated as CASSQVQGDVQPQHF.

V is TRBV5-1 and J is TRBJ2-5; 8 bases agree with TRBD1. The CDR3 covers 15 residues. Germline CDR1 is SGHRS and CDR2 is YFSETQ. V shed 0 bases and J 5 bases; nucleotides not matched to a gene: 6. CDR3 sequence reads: CASSLGTGSRETQYF. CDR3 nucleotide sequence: TGCGCCAGCAGCTTGGGGACAGGGTCTAGGGAGACCCAGTACTTC.

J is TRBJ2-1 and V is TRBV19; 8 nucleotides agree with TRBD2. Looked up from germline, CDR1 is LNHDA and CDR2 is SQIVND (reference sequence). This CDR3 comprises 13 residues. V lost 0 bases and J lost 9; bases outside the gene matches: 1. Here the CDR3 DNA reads TGTGCCAGTAGTATAGACGGGGGGGCTGAGCAGTTCTTC. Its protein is CASSIDGGAEQFF.

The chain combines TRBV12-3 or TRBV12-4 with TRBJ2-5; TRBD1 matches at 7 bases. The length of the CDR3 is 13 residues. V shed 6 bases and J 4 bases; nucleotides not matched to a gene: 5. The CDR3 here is CASSLTGRETQYF. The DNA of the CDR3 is TGTGCCAGCAGCCTGACAGGGCGAGAGACCCAGTACTTC.

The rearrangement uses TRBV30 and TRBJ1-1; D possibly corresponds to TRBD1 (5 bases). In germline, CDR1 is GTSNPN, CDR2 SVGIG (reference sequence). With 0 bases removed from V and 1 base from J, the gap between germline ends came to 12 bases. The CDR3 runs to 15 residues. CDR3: CAWSVLRQGNTEAFF. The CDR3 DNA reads TGTGCCTGGAGTGTACTGCGGCAGGGGAACACTGAAGCTTTCTTT. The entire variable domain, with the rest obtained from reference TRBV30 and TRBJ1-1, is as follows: SQTIHQWPATLVQPVGSPLSLECTVEGTSNPNLYWYRQAAGRGLQLLFYSVGIGQISSEVPQNLSASRPQDRQFILSSKKLLLSDSGFYLCAWSVLRQGNTEAFFGQGTRLTVV.

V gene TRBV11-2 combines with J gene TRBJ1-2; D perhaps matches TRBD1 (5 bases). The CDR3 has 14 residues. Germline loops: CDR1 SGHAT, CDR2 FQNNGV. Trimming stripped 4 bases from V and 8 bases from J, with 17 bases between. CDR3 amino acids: CASSSPTGVHGYTF. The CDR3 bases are TGTGCCAGCAGCTCCCCCACGGGGGTCCACGGCTACACCTTC.

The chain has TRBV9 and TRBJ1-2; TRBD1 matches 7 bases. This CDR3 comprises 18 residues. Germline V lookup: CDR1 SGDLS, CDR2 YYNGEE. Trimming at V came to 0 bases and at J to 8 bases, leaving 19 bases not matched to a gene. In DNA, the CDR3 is TGTGCCAGCAGCGTAGGAAATCGGGACAGCTGGTCCGCCGGGGGCTACACCTTC. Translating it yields CASSVGNRDSWSAGGYTF.

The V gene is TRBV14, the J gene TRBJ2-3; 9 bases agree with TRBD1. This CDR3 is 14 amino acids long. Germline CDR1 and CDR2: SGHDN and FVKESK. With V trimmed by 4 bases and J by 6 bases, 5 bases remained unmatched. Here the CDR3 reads CASSPQGAGDTQYF. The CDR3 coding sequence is TGTGCCAGCAGCCCACAGGGGGCAGGGGATACGCAGTATTTT.

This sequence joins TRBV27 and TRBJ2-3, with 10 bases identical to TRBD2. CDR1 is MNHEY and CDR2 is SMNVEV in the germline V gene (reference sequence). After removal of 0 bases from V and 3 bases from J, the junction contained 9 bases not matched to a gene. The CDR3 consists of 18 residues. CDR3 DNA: TGTGCCAGCAGTTTATCGTCGCTAGCGGGAGTTTGGACAGATACGCAGTATTTT. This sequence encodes CASSLSSLAGVWTDTQYF.

The CDR3 region is CAWSVGGTAKNIQYF. The CDR3 DNA reads TGTGCCTGGAGTGTGGGGGGTACAGCCAAAAACATTCAGTACTTC. The gene calls are TRBV30 and TRBJ2-4; possibly TRBD2 for D (6 bases). The CDR3 runs to 15 residues. Germline V gives CDR1 GTSNPN, CDR2 SVGIG (reference sequence). V was pared by 0 bases and J by 0 bases, with 9 bases between. Based on the CDR3 plus reference TRBV30 and TRBJ2-4, the full variable domain is SQTIHQWPATLVQPVGSPLSLECTVEGTSNPNLYWYRQAAGRGLQLLFYSVGIGQISSEVPQNLSASRPQDRQFILSSKKLLLSDSGFYLCAWSVGGTAKNIQYFGAGTRLSVL.

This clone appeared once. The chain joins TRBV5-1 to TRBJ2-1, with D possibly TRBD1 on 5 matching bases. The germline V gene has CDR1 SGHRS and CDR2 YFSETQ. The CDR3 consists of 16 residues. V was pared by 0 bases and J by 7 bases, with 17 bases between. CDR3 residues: CASSLVPPTGTNEQFF. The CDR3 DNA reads TGCGCCAGCAGCTTGGTCCCACCCACAGGCACGAATGAGCAGTTCTTC. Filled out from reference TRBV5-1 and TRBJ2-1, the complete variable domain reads KAGVTQTPRYLIKTRGQQVTLSCSPISGHRSVSWYQQTPGQGLQFLFEYFSETQRNKGNFPGRFSGRQFSNSRSEMNVSTLELGDSALYLCASSLVPPTGTNEQFFGPGTRLTVL.

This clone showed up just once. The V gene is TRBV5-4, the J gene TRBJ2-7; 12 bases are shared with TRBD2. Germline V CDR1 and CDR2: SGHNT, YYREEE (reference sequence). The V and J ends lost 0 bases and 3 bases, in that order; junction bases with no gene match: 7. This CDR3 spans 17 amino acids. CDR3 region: CASSLGGLAGGIYEQYF. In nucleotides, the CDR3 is TGTGCCAGCAGCTTGGGGGGGCTAGCGGGAGGGATCTACGAGCAGTACTTC.

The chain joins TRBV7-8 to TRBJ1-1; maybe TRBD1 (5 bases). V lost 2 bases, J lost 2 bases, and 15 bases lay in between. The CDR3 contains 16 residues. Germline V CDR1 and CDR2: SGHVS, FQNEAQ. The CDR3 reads CASSLRQKWNNTEAFF. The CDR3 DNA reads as TGTGCCAGCAGCTTAAGACAGAAGTGGAACAACACTGAAGCTTTCTTT. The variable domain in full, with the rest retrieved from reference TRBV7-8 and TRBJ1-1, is GAGVSQSPRYKVAKRGQDVALRCDPISGHVSLFWYQQALGQGPEFLTYFQNEAQLDKSGLPSDRFFAERPEGSVSTLKIQRTQQEDSAVYLCASSLRQKWNNTEAFFGQGTRLTVV.

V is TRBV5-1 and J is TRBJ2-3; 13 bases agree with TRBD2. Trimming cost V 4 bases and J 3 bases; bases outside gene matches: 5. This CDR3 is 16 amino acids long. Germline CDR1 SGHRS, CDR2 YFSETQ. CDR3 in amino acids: CASSPGLAGETDTQYF. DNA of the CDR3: TGCGCCAGCAGCCCAGGACTAGCGGGAGAAACAGATACGCAGTATTTT.

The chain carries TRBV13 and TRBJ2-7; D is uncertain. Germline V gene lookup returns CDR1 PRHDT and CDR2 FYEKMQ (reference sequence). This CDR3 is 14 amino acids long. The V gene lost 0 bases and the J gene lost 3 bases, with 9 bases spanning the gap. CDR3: CASSLGRVGYEQYF. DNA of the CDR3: TGTGCCAGCAGCTTAGGCCGGGTGGGCTACGAGCAGTACTTC.

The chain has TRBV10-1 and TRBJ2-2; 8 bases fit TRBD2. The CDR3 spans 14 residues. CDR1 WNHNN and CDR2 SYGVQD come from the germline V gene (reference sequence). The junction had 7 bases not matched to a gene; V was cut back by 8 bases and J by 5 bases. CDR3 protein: CASREGLGTGELFF. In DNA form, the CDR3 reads TGCGCCAGCCGGGAGGGCCTGGGAACCGGGGAGCTGTTTTTT.

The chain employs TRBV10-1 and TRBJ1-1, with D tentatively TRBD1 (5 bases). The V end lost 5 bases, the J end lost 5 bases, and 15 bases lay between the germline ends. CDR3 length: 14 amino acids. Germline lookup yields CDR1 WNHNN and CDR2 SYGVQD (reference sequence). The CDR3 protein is CASSHHSGGTEAFF. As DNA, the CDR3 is TGCGCCAGCAGTCATCACAGCGGGGGAACTGAAGCTTTCTTT.

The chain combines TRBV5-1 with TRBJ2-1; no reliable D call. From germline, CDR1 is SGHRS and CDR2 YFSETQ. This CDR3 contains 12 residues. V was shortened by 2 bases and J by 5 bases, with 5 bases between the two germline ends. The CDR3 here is CASSFYNNEQFF. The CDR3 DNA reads TGCGCCAGCAGCTTCTATAACAATGAGCAGTTCTTC.

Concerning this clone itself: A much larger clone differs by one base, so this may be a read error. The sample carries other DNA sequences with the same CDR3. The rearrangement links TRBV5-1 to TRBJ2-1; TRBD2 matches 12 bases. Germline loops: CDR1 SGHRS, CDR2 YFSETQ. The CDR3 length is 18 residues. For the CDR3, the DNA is TGCGCCAGCAGCTTGGGTTACTCTAGCGGGAGGGCCTATAATGAGCAGTTCTTC. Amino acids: CASSLGYSSGRAYNEQFF. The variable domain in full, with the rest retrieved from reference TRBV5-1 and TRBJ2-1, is KAGVTQTPRYLIKTRGQQVTLSCSPISGHRSVSWYQQTPGQGLQFLFEYFSETQRNKGNFPGRFSGRQFSNSRSEMNVSTLELGDSALYLCASSLGYSSGRAYNEQFFGPGTRLTVL.

CDR3: CASSSRTGGAGYNEQFF. DNA of the CDR3: TGTGCCAGCAGCTCTAGGACAGGGGGCGCGGGCTACAATGAGCAGTTCTTC. The chain links TRBV7-3 to TRBJ2-1; 11 nucleotides line up with TRBD1. This CDR3 contains 17 residues. V was clipped by 4 bases and J by 3 bases; unmatched bases: 8. In germline, CDR1 is SGHTA, CDR2 FQGTGA. Complete variable domain (other parts from reference TRBV7-3 and TRBJ2-1): GAGVSQTPSNKVTEKGKYVELRCDPISGHTALYWYRQSLGQGPEFLIYFQGTGAADDSGLPNDRFFAVRPEGSVSTLKIQRTERGDSAVYLCASSSRTGGAGYNEQFFGPGTRLTVL.

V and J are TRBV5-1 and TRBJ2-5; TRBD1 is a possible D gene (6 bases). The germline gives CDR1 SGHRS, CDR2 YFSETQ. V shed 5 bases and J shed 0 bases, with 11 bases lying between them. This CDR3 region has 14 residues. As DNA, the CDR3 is TGCGCCAGCAGACTGACAGGTGACCAAGAGACCCAGTACTTC. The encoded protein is CASRLTGDQETQYF.

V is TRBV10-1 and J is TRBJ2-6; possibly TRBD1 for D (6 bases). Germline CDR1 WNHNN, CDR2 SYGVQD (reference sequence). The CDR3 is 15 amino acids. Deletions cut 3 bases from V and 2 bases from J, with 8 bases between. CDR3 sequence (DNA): TGCGCCAGCAGTGAAGGGGGTGCTGGGGCCAACGTCCTGACTTTC. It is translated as CASSEGGAGANVLTF.

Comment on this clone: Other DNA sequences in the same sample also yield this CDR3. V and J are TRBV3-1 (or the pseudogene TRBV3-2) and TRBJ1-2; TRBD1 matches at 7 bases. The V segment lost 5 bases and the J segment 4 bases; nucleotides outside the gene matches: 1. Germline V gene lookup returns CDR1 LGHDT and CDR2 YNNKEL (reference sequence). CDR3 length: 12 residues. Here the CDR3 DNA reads TGTGCCAGCAGCTCAGGGGGCTATGGCTACACCTTC. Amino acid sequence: CASSSGGYGYTF.